This T cell receptor (beta chain) was sequenced during a study of blood T cell repertoires in COVID-19. About the study: There were acute and convalescent COVID-19 samples, and they came from the United States, Italy and Spain. Sample material is recorded as cDNA or gDNA derived from T cells, B-cell-depleted T cells, or PBMCs.

Germline V gene sequence: CDR1 GTSNPN, CDR2 SVGIG (reference sequence). V shed 6 bases and J shed 1 base, with 12 bases lying between them. The CDR3 runs 14 residues. Methods used by the authors: It was from reference gene primer amplification that nucleated cell counts were estimated. TCRdb's copy holds only in-frame clones and misses some; the assay was immunoSEQ multiplex PCR. From that table come the V and J calls and clone size; the DNA was used to work out D and trimming. The profile shows just under 20,000 clones, over 90% of them singletons. The V gene is TRBV30, the J gene TRBJ2-2; a weak D match, TRBD1 (6 bases). Sequenced input: peripheral blood. This sequence originates from a woman in her forties or fifties with active COVID-19. CDR3 sequence reads: CACDCRGNTGELFF. CDR3 sequence (DNA): TGTGCCTGCGACTGCAGGGGGAACACCGGGGAGCTGTTTTTT.